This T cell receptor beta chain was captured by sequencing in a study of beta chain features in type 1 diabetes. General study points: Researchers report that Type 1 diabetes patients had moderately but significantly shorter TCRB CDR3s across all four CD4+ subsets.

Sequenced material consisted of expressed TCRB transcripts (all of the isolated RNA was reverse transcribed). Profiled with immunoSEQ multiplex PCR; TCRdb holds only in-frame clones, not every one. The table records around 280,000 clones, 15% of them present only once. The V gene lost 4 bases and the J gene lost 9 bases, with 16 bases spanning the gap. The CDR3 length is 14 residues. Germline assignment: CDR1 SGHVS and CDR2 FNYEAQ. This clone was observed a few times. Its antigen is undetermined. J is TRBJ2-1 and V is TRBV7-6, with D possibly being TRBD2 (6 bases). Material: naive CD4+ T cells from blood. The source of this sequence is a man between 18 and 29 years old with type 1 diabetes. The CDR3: CASSSGLGGVEQFF. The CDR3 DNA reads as TGTGCCAGCAGCTCGGGACTGGGTGGCGTTGAGCAGTTCTTC.